A single sample is the source of the 8 T cell receptor beta chains below, sequenced in a study of technical replicates of blood from a few donors. Assay used: immunoSEQ multiplex PCR; TCRdb lists only in-frame clones, some missing. The sample holds approximately 82,000 clones; roughly 92% are singletons and the top ten take 0.26%. The sample taken for sequencing was T cells isolated from PBMCs. These receptor sequences come from a human donor in good health.

V and J are TRBV7-6 and TRBJ1-1; the D gene is possibly TRBD1 (5 bases). This CDR3 is 12 amino acids long. Trimming pared 0 bases from V and 8 bases from J, leaving 7 bases between. Per germline, CDR1 SGHVS and CDR2 FNYEAQ. The CDR3 is CASSLAGGEAFF. CDR3 coding DNA: TGTGCCAGCAGCTTAGCGGGGGGAGAAGCTTTCTTT.

The V call is TRBV5-3, the J call TRBJ2-5, with unresolved D. TRBV5-3 is sorted into the ORF group, with uncertain function. Trimming removed 2 bases from V and 10 bases from J, with 15 bases in between. This CDR3 comprises 13 residues. The CDR3 DNA sequence: TGTGCCAGAAGCTTTACCAGCGTTTCTATCCAGTACTTC. Protein sequence: CARSFTSVSIQYF.

The chain has TRBV5-4 and TRBJ2-5, with 9 bases identical to TRBD2. Trimming cost V 0 bases and J 4 bases; bases outside gene matches: 7. CDR3 length: 16 amino acids. The germline V gene has CDR1 SGHNT and CDR2 YYREEE (reference sequence). CDR3 sequence reads: CASSLAGGGAGETQYF. The DNA for the CDR3 is TGTGCCAGCAGCTTGGCCGGCGGGGGGGCCGGAGAGACCCAGTACTTC.

This chain connects TRBV10-2 to TRBJ2-1; 8 bases are a match to TRBD2. V shed 6 bases and J 4 bases; nucleotides not matched to a gene: 14. The CDR3 has 17 amino acids. Germline V CDR1 and CDR2: WSHSY, SAAADI. This chain's CDR3 is CASRAPREGKRYNEQFF. CDR3 nucleotides: TGCGCCAGCAGGGCCCCCCGGGAGGGGAAGAGGTACAATGAGCAGTTCTTC.

The gene calls are TRBV11-2 and TRBJ2-7, with a tentative D call TRBD2 (7 bases). The germline V gene encodes CDR1 SGHAT and CDR2 FQNNGV. V shed 0 bases and J shed 3 bases, with 12 bases lying between them. The CDR3 has 15 residues. The CDR3 DNA reads as TGTGCCAGCAGCTTAGAGGGGGGGCGGGTCTACGAGCAGTACTTC. Amino acid sequence: CASSLEGGRVYEQYF.

The chain combines TRBV6-1 with TRBJ1-6, with D maybe TRBD1 (5 bases). Germline loops: CDR1 MNHNS, CDR2 SASEGT. V was clipped by 6 bases and J by 7 bases, with 10 bases between them. The CDR3 covers 13 residues. This CDR3 reads CASRQGGNSPLHF. The CDR3 DNA sequence: TGTGCCAGCAGGCAGGGCGGAAATTCACCCCTCCACTTT.

The V and J genes are TRBV9 and TRBJ2-3; 8 bases fit TRBD2. The CDR3 loop spans 18 amino acids. With V trimmed by 0 bases and J by 0 bases, 9 bases remained unmatched. The germline CDR1 and CDR2 sequences are SGDLS and YYNGEE. CDR3 nucleotide sequence: TGTGCCAGCAGCGTAGTATCCAGCGGGGGCCCTAGCACAGATACGCAGTATTTT. It codes for CASSVVSSGGPSTDTQYF.

In DNA, the CDR3 is TGCGCCAGCAGCCAAGAACCCCGGACAACAAATCAGCCCCAGCATTTT. This translates into CASSQEPRTTNQPQHF. The V call is TRBV4-1, the J call TRBJ1-5; D perhaps matches TRBD1 (5 bases). V lost 0 bases and J lost 4, with 13 bases in between. This CDR3 region has 16 residues. Germline V gene sequence: CDR1 MGHRA, CDR2 YSYEKL.